The sequence of this T cell receptor beta chain was determined in a study of blood T cell repertoires in COVID-19. Study as a whole: Samples of COVID-19 (acute and convalescent) were obtained from the United States, Italy and Spain. The cDNA or gDNA used as material had been derived from T cells, B-cell-depleted T cells, or PBMCs.

In the source study's methods: Amplification of reference gene primers was used by the study to estimate nucleated cell counts. Some clones are missing from TCRdb's copy, which holds only in-frame ones; the method was immunoSEQ multiplex PCR. Clone size and V and J calls were adopted from that table, with D and trimming inferred from the DNA. This sample has about 230,000 clones, with 70% to 90% found just once. Sequences were obtained from peripheral blood. This TCR was recovered from a man in his forties or fifties with acute or convalescent COVID-19.

The CDR3 DNA reads TGTGCCAGCAGCTACGGGACAGGGTATGATTCACCCCTCCACTTT. Protein product: CASSYGTGYDSPLHF. This chain joins TRBV5-6 and TRBJ1-6; 9 bases fit TRBD1. This CDR3 is built from 15 residues. Germline V gives CDR1 SGHDT, CDR2 YYEEEE. J gave up 8 bases and V 3 bases, and 6 bases lay outside the gene matches.